The 25 T cell receptor beta chains listed next were all sequenced from one sample in a study of blood T cell repertoires in COVID-19. The assay was immunoSEQ multiplex PCR, and TCRdb's table has in-frame clones only and misses some. The table has approximately 130,000 clones, roughly 90% seen once. Sequenced: peripheral blood. All receptors derive from a man over 45 with acute or convalescent COVID-19.

This clone has only one observation. V gene TRBV27 combines with J gene TRBJ2-5; possibly TRBD1 for D (6 bases). Trimming removed 0 bases from V and 7 bases from J, with 18 bases in between. This CDR3 has 16 amino acids. Germline-derived CDR1 and CDR2 are MNHEY and SMNVEV (reference sequence). The CDR3: CASSLSVWVKTGTQYF. The CDR3 DNA reads TGTGCCAGCAGTTTATCGGTCTGGGTGAAGACAGGGACCCAGTACTTC.

A few counts support this clone. The chain has TRBV9 and TRBJ2-7; 7 bases are a match to TRBD2. CDR3 length: 15 residues. The V gene end was trimmed by 5 bases and the J gene end by 0 bases; junction bases not matched to a gene: 8. The germline CDR1 and CDR2 sequences are SGDLS and YYNGEE. CDR3 loop: CASSATGGFSYEQYF. The CDR3 nucleotides read TGTGCCAGCAGTGCGACGGGGGGTTTCTCCTACGAGCAGTACTTC. The variable domain in full, completed from reference TRBV9 and TRBJ2-7, reads DSGVTQTPKHLITATGQRVTLRCSPRSGDLSVYWYQQSLDQGLQFLIQYYNGEERAKGNILERFSAQQFPDLHSELNLSSLELGDSALYFCASSATGGFSYEQYFGPGTRLTVT.

The chain combines TRBV7-9 with TRBJ1-2; D unclear. The length of the CDR3 is 14 residues. V lost 5 bases to trimming and J lost 8 bases, with 18 bases between them. Germline loops: CDR1 SEHNR, CDR2 FQNEAQ (reference sequence). CDR3 in DNA: TGTGCCAGCAGCGGGCTTGAGGGAACGGGCGGCTACACCTTC. Amino acids: CASSGLEGTGGYTF.

The chain carries TRBV7-9 and TRBJ1-1; weak D call: TRBD1 (6 bases). Looked up from germline, CDR1 is SEHNR and CDR2 is FQNEAQ (reference sequence). The CDR3 is made up of 15 amino acids. V lost 5 bases to trimming and J lost 5 bases, with 18 bases between them. Here the CDR3 DNA reads TGTGCCAGCAGCCGGAACAGGGAATCGGTTACTGAAGCTTTCTTT. Translation: CASSRNRESVTEAFF.

The chain couples TRBV6-5 to TRBJ2-7; no definite D call. The CDR3 is 15 amino acids. Germline V gene lookup returns CDR1 MNHEY and CDR2 SVGAGI. V lost 0 bases and J lost 2, with 11 bases in between. In nucleotides, the CDR3 is TGTGCCAGCAGTTACTCGTGGTCAGGAACCTACGAGCAGTACTTC. Protein: CASSYSWSGTYEQYF.

This sequence joins TRBV15 and TRBJ1-6, with D hard to call. CDR1 LNHNV and CDR2 YYDKDF come from the germline V gene (reference sequence). The CDR3 is made up of 16 amino acids. V dropped 0 bases and J dropped 8 bases, with 14 bases sitting between them. The CDR3 sequence is CATSRDLGSSHSPLHF. The CDR3, as DNA: TGTGCCACCAGCAGAGATCTCGGGTCCAGCCATTCACCCCTCCACTTT.

The chain has TRBV19 and TRBJ1-2; D may be TRBD1 (6 bases). V lost 3 bases and J lost 4, with 9 bases in between. Germline-derived CDR1 and CDR2 are LNHDA and SQIVND (reference sequence). The CDR3 is 13 amino acids. The chain's CDR3 is CASSIEQGYGYTF. CDR3 DNA sequence: TGTGCCAGTAGTATTGAACAGGGCTATGGCTACACCTTC.

The chain carries TRBV12-2 and TRBJ2-1; the DNA was not compared with TRBD2, the D call given in the table. TRBV12-2 is reported as a pseudogene. The CDR3 has 15 residues. CDR3 sequence (DNA): TGTGCAAGTCGCCCGGGACTGCGATCCTACAATGAGCAGTTCTTC. Amino acids: CASRPGLRSYNEQFF.

The chain carries TRBV18 and TRBJ2-2; TRBD2 matches at 8 bases. The CDR3 is 15 residues long. J gave up 1 base and V 8 bases, and 6 bases lay outside the gene matches. Germline CDR1 reads KGHSH; CDR2 reads LQKENI. CDR3 residues: CASGVGRVNTGELFF. For the CDR3, the DNA is TGTGCCAGCGGCGTCGGGAGGGTGAACACCGGGGAGCTGTTTTTT.

The rearrangement uses TRBV12-3 or TRBV12-4 and TRBJ2-1; 8 nucleotides agree with TRBD2. The trim removed 2 bases at V and 8 bases at J, leaving 2 bases unmatched. The CDR3 sequence is 13 residues long. The CDR3 region is CASSLRGGDEQFF. CDR3 nucleotides: TGTGCCAGCAGTTTACGGGGGGGGGATGAGCAGTTCTTC.

The V gene is TRBV10-3, the J gene TRBJ2-3, with 11 nucleotides matching TRBD1. V shed 7 bases and J 2 bases; nucleotides not matched to a gene: 11. CDR1 is ENHRY and CDR2 is SYGVKD in the germline V gene. The CDR3 loop spans 17 amino acids. The CDR3 DNA follows: TGTGCCATCAATGGGGCCGGGACAGGGGGAGCCACAGATACGCAGTATTTT. As protein: CAINGAGTGGATDTQYF.

The chain has TRBV27 and TRBJ2-2, with 9 bases that match TRBD2. The CDR3 totals 16 residues. J gave up 2 bases and V 3 bases, and 4 bases lay outside the gene matches. The germline V gene has CDR1 MNHEY and CDR2 SMNVEV (reference sequence). The CDR3 bases are TGTGCCAGCAGTTTCCGGCTAGCGGGAAACACCGGGGAGCTGTTTTTT. Protein product: CASSFRLAGNTGELFF.

This rearrangement joins TRBV5-4 to TRBJ2-2, with 8 bases fitting TRBD1. In germline, CDR1 is SGHNT, CDR2 YYREEE (reference sequence). The ends lost 3 bases at V and 4 bases at J; junction bases unmatched: 8. The CDR3 length is 16 residues. CDR3 protein: CASSSIDRGFTGELFF. The CDR3, as DNA: TGTGCCAGCAGCTCAATTGACAGGGGATTCACCGGGGAGCTGTTTTTT.

V and J are TRBV6-5 and TRBJ1-2; TRBD1 aligns across 9 bases. Looked up from germline, CDR1 is MNHEY and CDR2 is SVGAGI. V gave up 7 bases and J gave up 4 bases; unmatched junction bases: 7. The CDR3 is 14 residues long. CDR3 DNA: TGTGCCAGCACAACAGGGGGCGCCTTCTATGGCTACACCTTC. It codes for CASTTGGAFYGYTF.

As regards this clone: The same CDR3 can be traced to other DNA sequences in this sample. The rearrangement joins TRBV30 to TRBJ1-5; a weak D match, TRBD1 (5 bases). From germline, CDR1 is GTSNPN and CDR2 SVGIG (reference sequence). V dropped 0 bases and J dropped 5 bases, with 8 bases sitting between them. CDR3 length: 13 residues. This chain's CDR3 is CAWSVGGDQPQHF. The CDR3 DNA reads as TGTGCCTGGAGTGTCGGGGGTGATCAGCCCCAGCATTTT.

CDR3 in DNA: TGTGCCAGTAGTTTTTTGGGCGGACAGGCGATCTACACCTTC. It encodes CASSFLGGQAIYTF. This chain connects TRBV19 to TRBJ1-2; 7 positions match TRBD1. The CDR3 consists of 14 residues. Trimming removed 5 bases from V and 10 bases from J; junction bases left unmatched: 13. Germline V gene lookup returns CDR1 LNHDA and CDR2 SQIVND (reference sequence).

This rearrangement joins TRBV6-5 to TRBJ1-2; D not certain. The V gene lost 0 bases and the J gene lost 6 bases, with 11 bases spanning the gap. There are 14 residues in the CDR3. Germline V gene sequence: CDR1 MNHEY, CDR2 SVGAGI. This chain's CDR3 is CASSYSVAGDGYTF. The CDR3 region has the DNA TGTGCCAGCAGTTACTCTGTTGCGGGAGATGGCTACACCTTC.

This chain uses TRBV7-7 with TRBJ2-7, with a weak D call TRBD1 (6 bases). The CDR3 runs 13 residues. V was trimmed by 1 base and J by 5 bases, leaving 9 bases between them. Germline V CDR1 and CDR2: SSHAT, FNYEAQ (reference sequence). The CDR3 here is CASSLGRGNEQYF. CDR3 in DNA: TGTGCCAGCAGCTTAGGCAGGGGTAACGAGCAGTACTTC.

This chain joins TRBV6-5 and TRBJ1-6; 11 nucleotides match TRBD1. From germline, CDR1 is MNHEY and CDR2 SVGAGI. V shed 2 bases and J 5 bases; nucleotides not matched to a gene: 2. CDR3 length equals 16 residues. In nucleotides, the CDR3 is TGTGCCAGCAGTTACGGGACAGGGGGAAATAATTCACCCCTCCACTTT. Its translation is CASSYGTGGNNSPLHF.

The gene calls are TRBV12-5 and TRBJ2-2; a weak D match, TRBD1 (5 bases). V shed 3 bases and J shed 6 bases, with 5 bases lying between them. The CDR3 is 12 residues long. CDR1 LGHNT and CDR2 FRNRAP come from the germline V gene. CDR3 in amino acids: CASGLGAGELFF. The CDR3 DNA is TGTGCTAGTGGTTTAGGGGCCGGGGAGCTGTTTTTT.

The chain links TRBV5-1 to TRBJ1-6; no clear D. Deletions cut 0 bases from V and 4 bases from J, with 8 bases between. CDR3 length: 15 amino acids. The V gene's germline CDR1 is SGHRS and CDR2 YFSETQ. In nucleotides, the CDR3 is TGCGCCAGCAGCTTGGCTGGGCCGTATAATTCACCCCTCCACTTT. Amino acid sequence: CASSLAGPYNSPLHF.

The gene calls are TRBV5-1 and TRBJ2-3; a weak D match, TRBD2 (6 bases). Germline CDR1 and CDR2: SGHRS and YFSETQ. V was pared by 2 bases and J by 0 bases, with 13 bases between. The CDR3 sequence is 16 residues long. The CDR3 DNA reads as TGCGCCAGCAGCTTTGGAGGGGTGTTTAGCACAGATACGCAGTATTTT. This translates into CASSFGGVFSTDTQYF.

The chain uses TRBV10-1 and TRBJ2-3; D is possibly TRBD2 (6 bases). Germline CDR1 and CDR2: WNHNN and SYGVQD (reference sequence). The CDR3 totals 15 residues. V lost 5 bases and J lost 4, with 16 bases in between. The CDR3 region has the DNA TGCGCCAGCAGTATTGGGGGGACTGACTCAGATACGCAGTATTTT. This gives the protein CASSIGGTDSDTQYF.

The chain uses TRBV6-5 and TRBJ1-2; no clear D gene. This CDR3 comprises 13 residues. V dropped 6 bases and J dropped 0 bases, with 8 bases sitting between them. The V gene's germline CDR1 is MNHEY and CDR2 SVGAGI. CDR3 sequence (DNA): TGTGCCAGCAGGGTCTCAGCTAACTATGGCTACACCTTC. Residues: CASRVSANYGYTF.

This clone appeared a few times. The chain combines TRBV9 with TRBJ1-1, with D possibly being TRBD1 (5 bases). Trimming took 0 bases from V and 6 from J, leaving 15 bases between them. Germline CDR1 is SGDLS and CDR2 is YYNGEE. This CDR3 region has 15 residues. CDR3 nucleotides: TGTGCCAGCAGCGTAGATGCCCTATCAGGGCCTGAAGCTTTCTTT. Its protein product is CASSVDALSGPEAFF.